The 23 T cell receptor beta chains below all came from one sample that was sequenced in a study of T cell responses to AZD1222 COVID-19 vaccine. The assay was immunoSEQ multiplex PCR, and TCRdb's table has in-frame clones only and misses some. The table has roughly 200,000 clones, about nine tenths seen once. The specimen comprised peripheral blood, sampled 28 days after the second AZD1222 dose. The receptor source for this set is an adult who received the AZD1222 COVID-19 vaccine.

This clone appeared once. The chain links TRBV6-6 to TRBJ1-6; no definite D call. CDR1 and CDR2 (germline): MNHNY, SVGAGI (reference sequence). V lost 4 bases and J 9 bases, leaving 10 bases between the germline ends. This CDR3 spans 13 amino acids. The CDR3 DNA follows: TGTGCCAGCAGTTCCGATCCTAGTTCACCCCTCCACTTT. This encodes CASSSDPSSPLHF.

The chain carries TRBV19 and TRBJ1-1, with 8 nucleotides matching TRBD1. V was pared by 7 bases and J by 1 base, with 17 bases of the junction left unmatched. The CDR3 is 18 residues long. Per germline, CDR1 LNHDA and CDR2 SQIVND (reference sequence). The CDR3 nucleotides read TGTGCCAGTAAGCGACAGGGGTTGAGCCAATTCGGGAACACTGAAGCTTTCTTT. This sequence encodes CASKRQGLSQFGNTEAFF.

Details on this clone: Other DNA sequences from this sample encode an identical CDR3 as well. This CDR3 is CATHRGNTEAFF. DNA of the CDR3: TGTGCCACCCACCGAGGGAACACTGAAGCTTTCTTT. V and J are TRBV19 and TRBJ1-1; D call uncertain. The CDR3 length is 12 residues. Germline lookup yields CDR1 LNHDA and CDR2 SQIVND (reference sequence). V lost 10 bases and J 1 base, leaving 10 bases between the germline ends.

The chain links TRBV27 to TRBJ1-1; TRBD1 matches at 8 bases. Germline V CDR1 and CDR2: MNHEY, SMNVEV (reference sequence). This CDR3 has 13 residues. The J segment lost 5 bases and the V segment lost 3 bases, leaving 2 bases of the junction unmatched. The CDR3 DNA sequence: TGTGCCAGCAGTTTCAGGGGGCAAACTGAAGCTTTCTTT. This codes for CASSFRGQTEAFF.

This chain links TRBV6-5 with TRBJ2-3; 7 bases are shared with TRBD1. Germline assignment: CDR1 MNHEY and CDR2 SVGAGI. After removal of 2 bases from V and 3 bases from J, the junction contained 8 bases not matched to a gene. CDR3 length equals 16 residues. Here the CDR3 DNA reads TGTGCCAGCAGTTACATTACAGGGGTCGGGACAGATACGCAGTATTTT. The encoded protein is CASSYITGVGTDTQYF.

The V call is TRBV27, the J call TRBJ2-1; no clear D gene. The germline V gene has CDR1 MNHEY and CDR2 SMNVEV (reference sequence). CDR3 length: 16 amino acids. Between the trimmed V and J ends, which lost 5 bases and 5 bases, there was a span of 19 bases. The CDR3 DNA sequence: TGTGCCAGCAGTCCCATCATGAGACGGGCTCACAATGAGCAGTTCTTC. It encodes CASSPIMRRAHNEQFF.

V is TRBV10-3 and J is TRBJ2-2; a possible D gene is TRBD1 (5 bases). The germline V gene encodes CDR1 ENHRY and CDR2 SYGVKD. Trimming removed 2 bases at V and 0 bases at J, with 10 bases between. The CDR3 is 16 amino acids. The CDR3 region has the DNA TGTGCCATCAGTGAGGAAGGGGAAACGAACACCGGGGAGCTGTTTTTT. Its protein is CAISEEGETNTGELFF.

J is TRBJ2-1 and V is TRBV6-5; 8 bases align to TRBD1. This CDR3 has 15 amino acids. The trim removed 6 bases at V and 2 bases at J, leaving 6 bases unmatched. Germline CDR1 is MNHEY and CDR2 is SVGAGI. The CDR3 sequence: CASRDNRGAYNEQFF. In nucleotides, the CDR3 is TGTGCCAGCAGAGACAACAGGGGGGCCTACAATGAGCAGTTCTTC.

The V call is TRBV5-1, the J call TRBJ1-2; weak D call: TRBD1 (5 bases). Germline lookup yields CDR1 SGHRS and CDR2 YFSETQ. V was trimmed by 4 bases and J by 4 bases, leaving 17 bases between them. The CDR3 totals 15 residues. The CDR3 region has the DNA TGCGCCAGCAGCATGACCGAGACAGTGAGCTATGGCTACACCTTC. Amino acids: CASSMTETVSYGYTF.

V usage is TRBV7-8 and J usage is TRBJ1-1; D gene uncertain. CDR3 size: 13 residues. Trimming shortened V by 2 bases and J by 1 base, and 5 bases separated the two germline ends. From germline, CDR1 is SGHVS and CDR2 FQNEAQ. CDR3 amino acids: CASSLFKNTEAFF. DNA for the CDR3: TGTGCCAGCAGCTTATTTAAGAACACTGAAGCTTTCTTT.

This clone was recorded once. This sequence joins TRBV9 and TRBJ2-7, with D maybe TRBD1 (6 bases). Per germline, CDR1 SGDLS and CDR2 YYNGEE. The CDR3 contains 15 residues. V lost 2 bases and J 5 bases, leaving 17 bases between the germline ends. DNA for the CDR3: TGTGCCAGCAGCGTGGATCCCGGACAGAGGAACGAGCAGTACTTC. It translates to CASSVDPGQRNEQYF.

The V gene is TRBV2, the J gene TRBJ1-1; D is ambiguous. The V and J ends lost 5 bases and 1 base respectively, with 14 bases between them. CDR1 and CDR2 from the germline V gene are SNHLY and FYNNEI. CDR3 size: 15 residues. The CDR3 reads CASSPNLGRNTEAFF. CDR3 sequence (DNA): TGTGCCAGCAGTCCAAACCTTGGGAGGAACACTGAAGCTTTCTTT.

The chain recombines TRBV30 with TRBJ1-4, with D possibly matching TRBD1 (5 bases). This CDR3 has 13 residues. Trimming removed 1 base at V and 6 bases at J, with 9 bases between. From germline, CDR1 is GTSNPN and CDR2 SVGIG (reference sequence). DNA for the CDR3: TGTGCCTGGAGTGGGCAGGGCTATGAAAAACTGTTTTTT. Translation gives CAWSGQGYEKLFF.

This sequence joins TRBV6-5 and TRBJ1-1; 7 bases are a match to TRBD1. The CDR3 consists of 15 residues. The V segment lost 6 bases and the J segment 4 bases; nucleotides outside the gene matches: 11. Germline CDR1 is MNHEY and CDR2 is SVGAGI. The CDR3 sequence is CASREGTELFTEAFF. CDR3 bases: TGTGCCAGCAGGGAGGGGACAGAACTCTTCACTGAAGCTTTCTTT.

This chain joins TRBV6-5 and TRBJ2-7; either TRBD1 or TRBD2 may fit D (5 bases each). The germline V gene encodes CDR1 MNHEY and CDR2 SVGAGI. Trimming removed 6 bases from V and 3 bases from J, with 15 bases in between. There are 14 residues in the CDR3. CDR3 nucleotide sequence: TGTGCCAGCAGGGTCTCTAGGGACGTCTACGAGCAGTACTTC. It yields the protein CASRVSRDVYEQYF.

The J gene is TRBJ1-1, the V gene TRBV5-1; TRBD1 is a possible D gene (5 bases). The CDR3 is 14 amino acids. Deletions cut 0 bases from V and 4 bases from J, with 10 bases between. In germline, CDR1 is SGHRS, CDR2 YFSETQ. The CDR3 reads CASSLGQGATEAFF. CDR3 nucleotide sequence: TGCGCCAGCAGCTTGGGCCAGGGTGCCACTGAAGCTTTCTTT.

The chain has TRBV9 and TRBJ2-5, with a tentative D call TRBD2 (6 bases). The CDR3 spans 14 residues. The germline CDR1 and CDR2 sequences are SGDLS and YYNGEE. V was cut by 4 bases and J by 2 bases, with 12 bases left in between. The CDR3 protein is CASSPRLGQETQYF. DNA for the CDR3: TGTGCCAGCAGCCCCAGACTAGGACAAGAGACCCAGTACTTC.

The rearrangement links TRBV10-1 to TRBJ2-1, with D perhaps matching TRBD1 (6 bases). This CDR3 has 15 amino acids. Germline V CDR1 and CDR2: WNHNN, SYGVQD (reference sequence). V gave up 5 bases and J gave up 7 bases, with 18 bases separating them. As DNA, the CDR3 is TGCGCCAGCAGTTTCTCCGGGACATTGGTAAATGAGCAGTTCTTC. Its protein is CASSFSGTLVNEQFF.

This clone came up once. The rearrangement joins TRBV3-1 (or the pseudogene TRBV3-2) to TRBJ2-1, with TRBD2 matching over 9 bases. There are 19 residues in the CDR3. V trimming: 5 bases; J trimming: 5 bases; junction bases outside the gene matches: 19. Germline V gene sequence: CDR1 LGHDT, CDR2 YNNKEL (reference sequence). CDR3 loop: CASSDLNVLRGGRHNEQFF. Here the CDR3 DNA reads TGTGCCAGCAGCGACTTAAATGTGCTGCGGGGGGGCCGCCACAATGAGCAGTTCTTC.

A single count supports this clone. V and J are TRBV6-5 and TRBJ2-5; D perhaps matches TRBD2 (6 bases). The CDR3 covers 14 residues. V shed 7 bases and J shed 7 bases, with 19 bases lying between them. Germline V gene lookup returns CDR1 MNHEY and CDR2 SVGAGI. The CDR3 spells CASNLYGQGGTQYF. The CDR3 DNA follows: TGTGCCAGCAACCTCTACGGGCAGGGAGGGACCCAGTACTTC.

The chain recombines TRBV7-3 with TRBJ2-7; 7 bases map to TRBD2. V lost 1 base and J lost 0; bases outside the gene matches: 3. The CDR3 extends over 15 amino acids. Germline CDR1 and CDR2: SGHTA and FQGTGA. The CDR3 is CASSLKAGSSYEQYF. The CDR3 DNA is TGTGCCAGCAGCTTAAAAGCGGGAAGCTCCTACGAGCAGTACTTC.

The V gene is TRBV11-2, the J gene TRBJ1-1; D perhaps matches TRBD1 (5 bases). V lost 6 bases and J lost 0, with 20 bases in between. Germline V gene data show CDR1 as SGHAT and CDR2 as FQNNGV. CDR3 length: 17 residues. CDR3 residues: CASSAPRFGALNTEAFF. CDR3 nucleotide sequence: TGTGCCAGCAGTGCCCCCCGATTTGGGGCTCTGAACACTGAAGCTTTCTTT.

This clone was counted a single time. This sequence joins TRBV7-2 and TRBJ1-3; D perhaps matches TRBD1 (5 bases). Germline V gene lookup returns CDR1 SGHTA and CDR2 FQGNSA. The CDR3 covers 17 residues. Trimming removed 5 bases from V and 0 bases from J, with 17 bases in between. CDR3 coding DNA: TGTGCCAGCAGCCTTAGATACAGGCGCATCTCTGGAAACACCATATATTTT. It specifies CASSLRYRRISGNTIYF.